A single sample is the source of the 19 T cell receptor beta chains below, sequenced in a study of T cell clonotyping in hematopoietic cell transplantation. Here immunoSEQ multiplex PCR was the method, and the copy in TCRdb shows in-frame clones only, minus some. In the table there are 35,000 to 45,000 clones, 80% to 90% of which are singletons. Sequencing was carried out using peripheral blood mononuclear cells. The receptors derive from a woman in her forties in good health. Some clones in this sample may be carry-over from other donors' samples.

This chain uses TRBV9 with TRBJ1-5; D unresolved. Germline V lookup: CDR1 SGDLS, CDR2 YYNGEE. Trimming took off 3 bases at V and 6 bases at J, with 10 bases between the two ends. This CDR3 is built from 13 residues. The CDR3 region has the DNA TGTGCCAGCAGCGAGAGTATAAGTCAGCCCCAGCATTTT. This gives the protein CASSESISQPQHF. The entire variable domain, with the rest obtained from reference TRBV9 and TRBJ1-5, is as follows: DSGVTQTPKHLITATGQRVTLRCSPRSGDLSVYWYQQSLDQGLQFLIQYYNGEERAKGNILERFSAQQFPDLHSELNLSSLELGDSALYFCASSESISQPQHFGDGTRLSIL.

The CDR3: CAWSRGSPYEQYF. In nucleotides, the CDR3 is TGTGCCTGGAGCCGCGGGAGTCCCTACGAGCAGTACTTC. V gene TRBV30 combines with J gene TRBJ2-7; TRBD2 aligns across 7 bases. The CDR3 contains 13 residues. The germline V gene encodes CDR1 GTSNPN and CDR2 SVGIG (reference sequence). V gave up 3 bases and J gave up 2 bases; unmatched junction bases: 4.

A few counts support this clone. The chain combines TRBV4-1 with TRBJ1-2; D is unclear. The V gene lost 10 bases and the J gene lost 0 bases, with 6 bases spanning the gap. The CDR3 is 11 residues long. The germline gives CDR1 MGHRA, CDR2 YSYEKL. This CDR3 is CATLSNYGYTF. The DNA for the CDR3 is TGCGCCACCCTATCTAACTATGGCTACACCTTC.

This chain joins TRBV6-5 and TRBJ1-5; 12 positions agree with TRBD1. The CDR3 sequence is 15 residues long. Looked up from germline, CDR1 is MNHEY and CDR2 is SVGAGI. V lost 6 bases, J lost 2 bases, and 2 bases stayed unmatched. The CDR3 region is CASRGTGGRNQPQHF. CDR3 coding DNA: TGTGCCAGCAGAGGGACAGGGGGCCGCAATCAGCCCCAGCATTTT.

The chain joins TRBV20-1 to TRBJ2-7; tentatively, D is TRBD1 (6 bases). Germline CDR1 DFQATT, CDR2 SNEGSKA (reference sequence). Trimming stripped 4 bases from V and 6 bases from J, with 10 bases between. CDR3 size: 11 residues. The CDR3 sequence: CSAMSGVEQYF. The CDR3 DNA follows: TGCAGTGCTATGTCAGGGGTCGAGCAGTACTTC.

The table lists this clone with a count of one. The V and J genes are TRBV29-1 and TRBJ2-2; 9 bases are a match to TRBD2. Germline V gene lookup returns CDR1 SQVTM and CDR2 ANQGSEA. Trimming at V came to 4 bases and at J to 8 bases, leaving 14 bases not matched to a gene. The length of the CDR3 is 16 residues. This CDR3 is CSVGGGLAGTRGELFF. The CDR3 coding sequence is TGCAGCGTTGGTGGGGGCCTAGCGGGAACAAGGGGGGAGCTGTTTTTT.

The J gene is TRBJ1-5, the V gene TRBV30, with a tentative D call TRBD1 (5 bases). Germline V gene sequence: CDR1 GTSNPN, CDR2 SVGIG (reference sequence). This CDR3 is built from 15 residues. Trimming took 1 base from V and 5 from J, leaving 15 bases between them. The CDR3 region is CAWSGAGKRDQPQHF. CDR3 coding DNA: TGTGCCTGGAGTGGGGCAGGGAAGAGGGATCAGCCCCAGCATTTT.

This clone was counted between two and nine times. The J gene is TRBJ1-5, the V gene TRBV19; D unclear. The CDR3 runs to 13 residues. From germline, CDR1 is LNHDA and CDR2 SQIVND (reference sequence). The V and J ends lost 3 bases and 7 bases respectively, with 10 bases between them. DNA for the CDR3: TGTGCCAGTAGTATGTGGGAAGGCCAGCCCCAGCATTTT. Its translation is CASSMWEGQPQHF.

The DNA of the CDR3 is TGTGCCAGCAGCCCCGGGGGCGGGAATGAAAAACTGTTTTTT. Its translation is CASSPGGGNEKLFF. The chain is built from TRBV28 and TRBJ1-4; the D gene is possibly TRBD1 (6 bases). V gave up 6 bases and J gave up 5 bases, with 13 bases separating them. The CDR3 covers 14 residues. Looked up from germline, CDR1 is MDHEN and CDR2 is SYDVKM.

The rearrangement joins TRBV7-9 to TRBJ2-7; 7 bases align to TRBD1. Unmatched junction bases numbered 9, after V lost 4 bases and J lost 3 bases. The CDR3 sequence is 15 residues long. Germline CDR1 is SEHNR and CDR2 is FQNEAQ (reference sequence). Written as DNA, the CDR3 is TGTGCCAGCAGCTCGACAGGGCTTCTCTACTACGAGCAGTACTTC. Protein product: CASSSTGLLYYEQYF.

The chain has TRBV11-1 and TRBJ2-7; D is unclear. The CDR3 covers 13 residues. The germline V gene encodes CDR1 SGHAT and CDR2 FQDESV (reference sequence). Trimming pared 4 bases from V and 3 bases from J, leaving 10 bases between. Written as DNA, the CDR3 is TGTGCCAGCAGCTCCCGGGTCCGCTACGAGCAGTACTTC. Translated: CASSSRVRYEQYF. The full variable domain, rest sourced from reference TRBV11-1 and TRBJ2-7, is EAEVAQSPRYKITEKSQAVAFWCDPISGHATLYWYRQILGQGPELLVQFQDESVVDDSQLPKDRFSAERLKGVDSTLKIQPAELGDSAMYLCASSSRVRYEQYFGPGTRLTVT.

This CDR3 reads CASRQGGQTYEQYF. CDR3 DNA sequence: TGTGCCAGCAGGCAGGGGGGGCAGACCTACGAGCAGTACTTC. The V and J genes are TRBV13 and TRBJ2-7; D is possibly TRBD1 or TRBD2 (7 bases each). The germline CDR1 and CDR2 sequences are PRHDT and FYEKMQ (reference sequence). Trimming pared 6 bases from V and 2 bases from J, leaving 14 bases between. The CDR3 consists of 14 residues. Variable domain in full (rest from reference TRBV13 and TRBJ2-7): AAGVIQSPRHLIKEKRETATLKCYPIPRHDTVYWYQQGPGQDPQFLISFYEKMQSDKGSIPDRFSAQQFSDYHSELNMSSLELGDSALYFCASRQGGQTYEQYFGPGTRLTVT.

This chain uses TRBV9 with TRBJ2-7, with D perhaps assigned TRBD1 or TRBD2 (5 bases each). Trimming removed 2 bases from V and 7 bases from J, with 19 bases in between. The CDR3 is 15 amino acids. Germline CDR1 reads SGDLS; CDR2 reads YYNGEE. In DNA, the CDR3 is TGTGCCAGCAGCGTGAGGGACGAAGCCTGGGGGGAGCAGTACTTC. Protein product: CASSVRDEAWGEQYF.

The chain is built from TRBV18 and TRBJ1-1; possible D gene TRBD1, 5 bases. V lost 3 bases, J lost 1 base, and 9 bases lay in between. CDR1 KGHSH and CDR2 LQKENI come from the germline V gene. This CDR3 comprises 14 residues. CDR3 sequence: CASSPTRANTEAFF. The DNA for the CDR3 is TGTGCCAGCTCACCCACCAGGGCGAACACTGAAGCTTTCTTT.

This chain links TRBV4-3 with TRBJ2-7, with TRBD1 as a possible D gene (6 bases). Germline CDR1 reads LGHNA; CDR2 reads YSLEER. CDR3 length equals 16 residues. Deletions cut 1 base from V and 5 bases from J, with 18 bases between. The CDR3 DNA reads TGCGCCAGCAGCCAAGGGGGGCCGGGTTCTTCGAACGAGCAGTACTTC. Its translation: CASSQGGPGSSNEQYF.

V gene TRBV28 combines with J gene TRBJ2-7; 8 nucleotides agree with TRBD2. V shed 5 bases and J 2 bases; nucleotides not matched to a gene: 20. The CDR3 runs 19 residues. The V gene's germline CDR1 is MDHEN and CDR2 SYDVKM. CDR3 sequence reads: CASSLRGGFFGGGTYEQYF. In nucleotides, the CDR3 is TGTGCCAGCAGTCTACGGGGGGGTTTCTTCGGGGGTGGCACCTACGAGCAGTACTTC.

The V gene is TRBV6-1, the J gene TRBJ1-1; D gene unclear. V gave up 6 bases and J gave up 6 bases, with 8 bases separating them. Germline V CDR1 and CDR2: MNHNS, SASEGT. The length of the CDR3 is 11 residues. The CDR3 bases are TGTGCCAGCAGGGAGTTCGCTGAAGCTTTCTTT. This gives the protein CASREFAEAFF.

CDR3 in amino acids: CASSSGQTATNEKLFF. The CDR3, as DNA: TGCGCCAGCAGCTCAGGACAGACTGCAACTAATGAAAAACTGTTTTTT. J is TRBJ1-4 and V is TRBV4-1; TRBD1 is a possible D gene (6 bases). This CDR3 contains 16 residues. Between the trimmed V and J ends, which lost 5 bases and 0 bases, there was a span of 13 bases. The germline gives CDR1 MGHRA, CDR2 YSYEKL.

The chain recombines TRBV7-6 with TRBJ2-1; D remains unclear. Trimming shortened V by 5 bases and J by 6 bases, and 8 bases separated the two germline ends. The CDR3 spans 12 residues. CDR1 SGHVS and CDR2 FNYEAQ come from the germline V gene. CDR3: CASSLLFNEQFF. The CDR3 DNA is TGTGCCAGCAGCCTCCTCTTCAATGAGCAGTTCTTC.